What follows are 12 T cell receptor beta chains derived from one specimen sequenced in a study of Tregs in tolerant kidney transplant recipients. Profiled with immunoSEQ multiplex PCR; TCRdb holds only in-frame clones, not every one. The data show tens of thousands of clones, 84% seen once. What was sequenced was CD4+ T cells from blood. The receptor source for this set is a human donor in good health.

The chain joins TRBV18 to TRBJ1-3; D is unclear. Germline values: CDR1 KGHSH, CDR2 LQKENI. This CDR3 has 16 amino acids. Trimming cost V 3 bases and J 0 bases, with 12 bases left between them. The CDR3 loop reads CASSPMTPSSGNTIYF. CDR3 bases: TGTGCCAGCTCACCGATGACACCTAGCTCTGGAAACACCATATATTTT.

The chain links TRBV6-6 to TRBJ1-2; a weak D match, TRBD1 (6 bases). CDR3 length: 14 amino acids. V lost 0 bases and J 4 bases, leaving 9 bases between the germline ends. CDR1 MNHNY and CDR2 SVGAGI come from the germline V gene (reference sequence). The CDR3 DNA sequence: TGTGCCAGCAGTTACTCCGGCAGGGGCTATGGCTACACCTTC. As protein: CASSYSGRGYGYTF.

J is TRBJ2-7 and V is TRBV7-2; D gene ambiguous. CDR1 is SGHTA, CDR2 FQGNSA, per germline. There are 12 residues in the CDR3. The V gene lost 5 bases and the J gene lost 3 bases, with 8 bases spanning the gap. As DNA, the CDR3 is TGTGCCAGCAGCAGGATGAACTACGAGCAGTACTTC. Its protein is CASSRMNYEQYF.

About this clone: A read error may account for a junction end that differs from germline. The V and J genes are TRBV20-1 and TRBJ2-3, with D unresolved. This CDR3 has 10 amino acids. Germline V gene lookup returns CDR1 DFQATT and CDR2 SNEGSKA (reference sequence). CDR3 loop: CSASKDTQYF. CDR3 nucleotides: TGCAGTGCTAGCAAAGATACGCAGTATTTT.

This CDR3 is CASTRGGGEQYF. Written as DNA, the CDR3 is TGTGCCAGCACAAGAGGAGGCGGCGAGCAGTACTTC. The V call is TRBV6-1, the J call TRBJ2-7, with D tentatively TRBD2 (5 bases). The V end lost 7 bases, the J end lost 6 bases, and 13 bases lay between the germline ends. Germline-derived CDR1 and CDR2 are MNHNS and SASEGT. This CDR3 is 12 amino acids long.

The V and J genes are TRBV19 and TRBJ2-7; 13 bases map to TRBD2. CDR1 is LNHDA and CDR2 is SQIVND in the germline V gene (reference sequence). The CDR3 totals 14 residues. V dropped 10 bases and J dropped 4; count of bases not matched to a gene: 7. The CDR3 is CATSRLAGGYEQYF. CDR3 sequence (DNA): TGTGCCACCTCACGACTAGCGGGAGGTTACGAGCAGTACTTC.

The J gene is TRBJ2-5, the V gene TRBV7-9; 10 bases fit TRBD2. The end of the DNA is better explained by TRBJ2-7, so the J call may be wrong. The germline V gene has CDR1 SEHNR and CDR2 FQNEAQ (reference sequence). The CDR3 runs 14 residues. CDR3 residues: CASSRSGGSYEQYF. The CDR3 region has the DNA TGTGCCAGCAGCCGTAGCGGGGGGTCCTACGAGCAGTACTTC.

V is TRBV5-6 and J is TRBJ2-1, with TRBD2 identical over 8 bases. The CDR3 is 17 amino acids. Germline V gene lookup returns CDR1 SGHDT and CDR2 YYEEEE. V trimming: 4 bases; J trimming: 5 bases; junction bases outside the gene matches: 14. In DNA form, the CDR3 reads TGTGCCAGCAGCCCTGCACCGGGACTAGACCCTAACAATGAGCAGTTCTTC. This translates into CASSPAPGLDPNNEQFF.

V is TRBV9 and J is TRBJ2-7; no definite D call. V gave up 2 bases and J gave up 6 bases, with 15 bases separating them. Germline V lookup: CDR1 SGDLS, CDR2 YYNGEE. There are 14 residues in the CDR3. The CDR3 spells CASSVQDVGREQYF. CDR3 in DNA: TGTGCCAGCAGCGTCCAGGACGTGGGTCGCGAGCAGTACTTC.

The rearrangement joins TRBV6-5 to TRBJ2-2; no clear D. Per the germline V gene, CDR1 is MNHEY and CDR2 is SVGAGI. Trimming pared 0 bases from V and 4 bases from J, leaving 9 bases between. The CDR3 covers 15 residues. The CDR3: CASSYSALGTGELFF. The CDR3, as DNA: TGTGCCAGCAGTTACTCGGCCCTGGGCACCGGGGAGCTGTTTTTT.

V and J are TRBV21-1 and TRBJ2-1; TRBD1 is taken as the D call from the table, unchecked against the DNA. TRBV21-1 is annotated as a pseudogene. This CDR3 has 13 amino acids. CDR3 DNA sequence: TGTGCCCCCAGGACAGGGGTTCACGATGAGCAGTTCTTC. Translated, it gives CAPRTGVHDEQFF.

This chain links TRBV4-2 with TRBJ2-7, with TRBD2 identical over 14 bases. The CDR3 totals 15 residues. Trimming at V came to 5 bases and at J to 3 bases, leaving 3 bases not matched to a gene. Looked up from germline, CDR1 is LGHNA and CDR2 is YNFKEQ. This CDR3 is CASSYGTSGSYEQYF. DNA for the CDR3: TGTGCCAGCAGCTACGGGACTAGCGGGAGCTACGAGCAGTACTTC.